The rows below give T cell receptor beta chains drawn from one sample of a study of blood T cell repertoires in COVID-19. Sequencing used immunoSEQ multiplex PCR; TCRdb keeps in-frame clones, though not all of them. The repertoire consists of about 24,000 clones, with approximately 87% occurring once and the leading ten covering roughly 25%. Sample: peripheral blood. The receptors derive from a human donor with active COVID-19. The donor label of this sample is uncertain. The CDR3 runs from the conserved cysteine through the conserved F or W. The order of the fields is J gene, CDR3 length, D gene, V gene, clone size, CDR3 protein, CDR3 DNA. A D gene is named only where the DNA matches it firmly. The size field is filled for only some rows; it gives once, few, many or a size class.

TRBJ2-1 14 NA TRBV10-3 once CAISVRDKHNEQFF TGTGCCATCAGTGTCCGGGACAAACACAATGAGCAGTTCTTC
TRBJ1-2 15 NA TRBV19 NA CASSIKTPGKGGYTF TGTGCCAGTAGTATAAAGACCCCAGGGAAAGGTGGCTACACCTTC
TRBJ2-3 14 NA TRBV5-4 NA CASSLIQGTDTQYF TGTGCCAGCAGCTTGATACAGGGCACAGATACGCAGTATTTT
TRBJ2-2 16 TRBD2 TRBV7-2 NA CASSLAASGAGGELFF TGTGCCAGCAGCTTAGCGGCTAGCGGGGCCGGCGGGGAGCTGTTTTTT
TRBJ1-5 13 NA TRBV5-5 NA CASSMVESQPQHF TGTGCCAGCAGTATGGTGGAGTCCCAGCCCCAGCATTTT
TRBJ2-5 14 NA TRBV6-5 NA CASSGREGQETQYF TGTGCCAGCAGCGGGAGAGAGGGCCAAGAGACCCAGTACTTC
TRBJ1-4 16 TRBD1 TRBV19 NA CASSETGGGTNEKLFF TGTGCCAGCTCAGAGACAGGGGGCGGGACTAATGAAAAACTGTTTTTT
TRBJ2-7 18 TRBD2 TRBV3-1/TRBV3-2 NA CASSQDVGLVTRSYEQYF TGTGCCAGCAGCCAAGATGTCGGACTAGTAACTCGCTCCTACGAGCAGTACTTC
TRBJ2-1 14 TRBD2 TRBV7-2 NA CASSVAGAGGEQFF TGTGCCAGCAGTGTGGCAGGAGCGGGAGGTGAGCAGTTCTTC
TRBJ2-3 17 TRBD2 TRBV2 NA CASSEGRLAGVLDTQYF TGTGCCAGCAGTGAAGGAAGGCTAGCGGGAGTCTTAGATACGCAGTATTTT
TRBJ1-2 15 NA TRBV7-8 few CASSLVGGSAYGYTF TGTGCCAGCAGCTTAGTGGGGGGTTCAGCCTATGGCTACACCTTC
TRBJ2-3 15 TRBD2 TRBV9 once CASSAEGLDTDTQYF TGTGCCAGCAGCGCTGAGGGACTAGACACAGATACGCAGTATTTT
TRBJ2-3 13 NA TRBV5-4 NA CASSLAGSDTQYF TGTGCCAGCAGCTTGGCAGGGTCAGATACGCAGTATTTT
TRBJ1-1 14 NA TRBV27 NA CASSFGGSNTEAFF TGTGCCAGCAGTTTCGGGGGTAGTAACACTGAAGCTTTCTTT
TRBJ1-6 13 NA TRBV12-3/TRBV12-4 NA CASKTGPRSPLHF TGTGCCAGCAAAACAGGGCCACGGTCACCCCTCCACTTT
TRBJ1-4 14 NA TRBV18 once CASSRTDANEKLFF TGTGCCAGCTCCCGGACAGACGCTAATGAAAAACTGTTTTTT
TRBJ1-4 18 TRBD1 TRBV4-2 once CASSQDPDRGETNEKLFF TGTGCCAGCAGCCAAGATCCGGACAGGGGTGAAACTAATGAAAAACTGTTTTTT
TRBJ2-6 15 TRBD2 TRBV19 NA CASSGRGPGANVLTF TGTGCCAGTAGCGGGAGGGGTCCCGGGGCCAACGTCCTGACTTTC
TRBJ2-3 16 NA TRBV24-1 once CATSDSPPGATDTQYF TGTGCCACCAGTGATTCCCCTCCGGGAGCAACAGATACGCAGTATTTT
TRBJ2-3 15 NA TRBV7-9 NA CASSLRLVGTDTQYF TGTGCCAGCAGCTTACGGCTAGTAGGTACAGATACGCAGTATTTT
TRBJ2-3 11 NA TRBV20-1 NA CSAVATDTQYF TGCAGTGCTGTAGCCACAGATACGCAGTATTTT
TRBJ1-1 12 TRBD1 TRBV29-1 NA CSVGQGNTEAFF TGCAGCGTGGGACAGGGGAACACTGAAGCTTTCTTT
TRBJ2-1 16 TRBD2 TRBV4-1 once CASSQETTSGANEQFF TGCGCCAGCAGCCAAGAGACCACTAGCGGAGCGAATGAGCAGTTCTTC
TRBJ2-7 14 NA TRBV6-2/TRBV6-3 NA CASSYMYRDYEQYF TGTGCCAGCAGTTACATGTACAGAGACTACGAGCAGTACTTC
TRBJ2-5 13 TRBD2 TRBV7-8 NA CASSYGRAETQYF TGTGCCAGCAGCTACGGGAGGGCAGAGACCCAGTACTTC
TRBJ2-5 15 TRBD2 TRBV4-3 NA CAFGHPGVPGGTQYF TGCGCCTTCGGTCATCCGGGGGTTCCGGGGGGGACCCAGTACTTC
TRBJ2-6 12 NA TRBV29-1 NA CSVRGGANVLTF TGCAGCGTCCGAGGAGGGGCCAACGTCCTGACTTTC
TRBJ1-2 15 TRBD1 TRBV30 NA CAWSVGVRGRDGYTF TGTGCCTGGAGTGTAGGAGTCAGGGGGCGAGATGGCTACACCTTC
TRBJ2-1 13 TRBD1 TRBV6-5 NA CASRQGANNEQFF TGTGCCAGTCGACAGGGGGCAAACAATGAGCAGTTCTTC
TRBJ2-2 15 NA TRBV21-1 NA CASSPRDRDTGELFF TGTGCCAGCAGCCCCAGGGACAGGGACACCGGGGAGCTGTTTTTT
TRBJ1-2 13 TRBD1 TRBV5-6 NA CASSSTGSGGYTF TGTGCCAGCAGCTCGACAGGGTCAGGGGGCTACACCTTC
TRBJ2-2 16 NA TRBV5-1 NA CASSTDGVGHTGELFF TGCGCCAGCAGTACGGACGGGGTAGGACACACCGGGGAGCTGTTTTTT
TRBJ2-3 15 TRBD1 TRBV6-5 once CASRILARGPYTQYF TGTGCCAGCAGGATTTTGGCAAGGGGGCCTTATACGCAGTATTTT
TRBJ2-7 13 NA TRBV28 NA CASSRGGLYEQYF TGTGCCAGCAGTCGGGGAGGTCTCTACGAGCAGTACTTC
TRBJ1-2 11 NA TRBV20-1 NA CSAQDTQDYTF TGCAGTGCTCAGGACACCCAAGACTACACCTTC
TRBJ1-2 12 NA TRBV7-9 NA CASSFSFEVNTF TGTGCCAGCAGCTTTAGTTTTGAGGTCAACACCTTC
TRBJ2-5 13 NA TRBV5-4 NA CASSLVQGETQYF TGTGCCAGCAGCTTAGTTCAGGGCGAGACCCAGTACTTC
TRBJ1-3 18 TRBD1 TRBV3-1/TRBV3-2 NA CASSDTPGQGAAGNTIYF TGTGCCAGCAGCGACACCCCGGGACAGGGGGCTGCTGGAAACACCATATATTTT
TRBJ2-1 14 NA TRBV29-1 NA CSVNRDTAFNEQFF TGCAGCGTTAACCGGGACACAGCCTTCAATGAGCAGTTCTTC
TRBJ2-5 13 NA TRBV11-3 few CASSLTRTETQYF TGTGCCAGCAGCTTGACTAGGACGGAGACCCAGTACTTC
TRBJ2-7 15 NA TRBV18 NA CASSPLGGTGTEQYF TGTGCCAGCTCACCTCTTGGGGGCACAGGTACCGAGCAGTACTTC